The source of this T cell receptor (beta chain) is a study of neoadjuvant nivolumab and ipilimumab in lung cancer. TCRdb keeps only in-frame clones here, not all; method: immunoSEQ multiplex PCR. The profile covers about 26,000 clones, with 65% to 85% appearing a single time and roughly 6.1% taken by the ten largest. V was shortened by 7 bases and J by 6 bases, with 17 bases between the two germline ends. Germline-derived CDR1 and CDR2 are LNHDA and SQIVND (reference sequence). The CDR3 totals 14 residues. The chain carries TRBV19 and TRBJ2-3, with D perhaps TRBD1 or TRBD2 (6 bases each). This receptor was obtained from an adult with non-small cell lung cancer. This specimen was peripheral blood, taken before neoadjuvant nivolumab, alone or with ipilimumab. CDR3 bases: TGTGCCAGTACCCTTACCCGGGGGCAGGATACGCAGTATTTT. Its protein is CASTLTRGQDTQYF.